This TCR beta chain was observed in a study of regulatory T cells in long-lasting Graves disease. Time point meaning: persistent/refractory GD, antithyroid drugs over 5 years with positive TRAb. Isolated PBMC RNA provided the starting material for the TCR library. Construction of the TCR beta libraries employed iRepertoire HTBI primers in conjunction with Arm-PCR of CDR3 regions. Using its own MiXCR run on the multiplex PCR reads, TCRdb lists one record per CDR3 protein. The sample shows a few hundred thousand distinct CDR3 sequences, roughly 25% of them seen only once. This clonotype was found many times. The source material was peripheral blood mononuclear cells (PBMCs), sampled when the disease was refractory, from a patient treated with antithyroid drugs. This TCR derives from a woman in her 40s with Graves disease.

The CDR3 DNA reads TGTGCCAGCAGTTACGGGGAGGCGAACACCGGGGAGCTGTTTTTT. Translated: CASSYGEANTGELFF. The V gene is TRBV6-2 or TRBV6-3, the J gene TRBJ2-2, with D possibly TRBD2 on 6 matching bases. The CDR3 covers 15 residues. Trimming removed 2 bases at V and 0 bases at J, with 7 bases between. Germline CDR1 MNHEY, CDR2 SVGEGT.